This entry is about one T cell receptor beta chain. A single count supports this clone. It has no known antigen specificity. Base qualities are not provided; no much larger clone lies one nucleotide away. Whole blood was collected in K2EDTA tubes by collaborating institutions according to the institutions' own protocols. Collaborator samples were shipped for TCRbeta analysis as frozen whole blood, isolated PBMCs, or DNA extracted from either sample type. TCRbeta CDR3 regions were amplified from genomic DNA by means of the immunoSEQ Assay, a bias-controlled multiplex PCR. Turning to the authors' computational methods: The number of nucleated cells in each sample was estimated from the amplification of reference gene primers within the assay. Sequence reads were collapsed and filtered to measure the absolute abundance of every unique TCRbeta CDR3 rearrangement. For each sample, productive Simpson clonality was calculated as the square root of Simpson's diversity index across productive rearrangements. TCRdb limited this immuneACCESS table to in-frame rearrangements with V and J called. A share of clones is missing; checked studies link under half to unresolved V genes, and the rest is unexplained. V and J calls and clone size are those listed in that table; D and trimming were worked out from the DNA. The sample records hundreds of thousands of clones, around 86% of which are singletons. The ten largest clonotypes hold approximately 1.5% of the sample.

This entry comes from a study of blood T cell repertoires in COVID-19 (TCRdb year 2020). Regarding the study in general: Collaborator samples came from the United States, Italy and Spain and covered acute and convalescent phases of COVID-19. The material from the prospective study consisted of cDNA or gDNA derived from T cells, B-cell-depleted T cells, or PBMCs. Deeply sampled blood TCRbeta repertoires from subjects exposed to, actively infected with, or recovered from COVID-19 were included in the dataset. The repertoires were made available in a free public database intended to serve as a resource for research on the immune response to SARS-CoV-2. The samples were drawn from the first 160 participants of the ongoing ImmuneRACE study and from some 1,300 subjects provided by 6 global collaborators. Nearly every sample came with metadata listing a de-identified subject ID, COVID-19 status, age in years and sex. HLA class I and class II types, where available, came from metadata supplied by the sample provider rather than from assay-based typing. General study outcomes and caveats: The amount of clinical and demographic metadata varied by source and participant and was provided uncurated.

CDR1 and CDR2, looked up from the germline V gene, are SGHVS and FNYEAQ. The CDR3 holds 15 amino acids from the cysteine to the phenylalanine. The entry retains the CDR3 DNA only, 45 bases that are in frame from base 1. The germline ends are 11 bases apart after V is trimmed by 4 bases and J by 0 bases. Sequenced sample: peripheral blood. This sequence originates from a woman in her twenties or thirties with active or convalescent COVID-19. The rearranged chain carries TRBV7-6 and TRBJ2-3; no D gene call is confident. The DNA is as follows: TGTGCCAGCAGCTCAACGGTTGGTAGCACAGATACGCAGTATTTT. This sequence encodes CASSSTVGSTDTQYF.